The 10 T cell receptor beta chains below were found in one sample sequenced in a study of blood T cell repertoires in COVID-19. Clones were sequenced by immunoSEQ multiplex PCR, and TCRdb holds only the in-frame ones, with some missing. The table shows approximately 180,000 clones, with over 80% occurring only once. Sequencing was done on a sample of peripheral blood. The source is a woman in her 40s with COVID-19, enrolled during active disease.

V is TRBV11-1 and J is TRBJ1-6; 10 bases are a match to TRBD1. V was clipped by 0 bases and J by 16 bases; unmatched bases: 9. The CDR3 consists of 15 residues. CDR1 SGHAT and CDR2 FQDESV come from the germline V gene (reference sequence). The CDR3 sequence is CASSLARTGGFRLHF. CDR3 sequence (DNA): TGTGCCAGCAGCTTAGCCCGGACAGGGGGTTTTCGGCTCCACTTT.

The CDR3 nucleotides read TGTGCCAGCAGCCAAACTGGGACAGGGGGTGAAGCTTTCTTT. This sequence encodes CASSQTGTGGEAFF. The genes are TRBV3-1 (or the pseudogene TRBV3-2) and TRBJ1-1; 11 bases match TRBD1. The CDR3 has 14 residues. Looked up from germline, CDR1 is LGHDT and CDR2 is YNNKEL (reference sequence). The ends lost 2 bases at V and 7 bases at J; junction bases unmatched: 3.

This clone was seen a handful of times. The gene calls are TRBV6-5 and TRBJ1-2, with 9 bases identical to TRBD1. The germline CDR1 and CDR2 sequences are MNHEY and SVGAGI. The V and J ends lost 2 bases and 5 bases, in that order; junction bases with no gene match: 9. This CDR3 contains 16 residues. CDR3 nucleotides: TGTGCCAGCAGTTACGAGGGACAGGGAAGAGTTTATGGCTACACCTTC. Its protein is CASSYEGQGRVYGYTF.

Notes on this clone: The sample contains more than one DNA sequence encoding this CDR3. V is TRBV24-1 and J is TRBJ2-1; D possibly corresponds to TRBD1 (6 bases). Germline values: CDR1 KGHDR, CDR2 SFDVKD. The CDR3 runs 13 residues. Trimming removed 9 bases at V and 4 bases at J, with 12 bases between. The CDR3 spells CATGSGAYNEQFF. The DNA of the CDR3 is TGTGCCACCGGATCAGGGGCTTACAATGAGCAGTTCTTC.

This chain uses TRBV4-1 with TRBJ1-1, with a tentative D call TRBD1 (5 bases). The CDR3 extends over 14 amino acids. Germline CDR1 is MGHRA and CDR2 is YSYEKL. Trimming left V 4 bases short and J 5 bases short, with 14 bases between. CDR3 in amino acids: CASSLLKAGTEAFF. CDR3 nucleotides: TGCGCCAGCAGCCTCCTTAAAGCAGGGACTGAAGCTTTCTTT.

The chain links TRBV6-2 or TRBV6-3 to TRBJ2-1; 14 bases fit TRBD2. This CDR3 is 17 amino acids long. Germline CDR1 and CDR2: MNHEY and SVGEGT. With 5 bases clipped from V and 1 base from J, the junction kept 4 bases outside the gene matches. The CDR3 coding sequence is TGTGCCAGCAGTCTTAGACTAGCGGGAGGGTCCTACAATGAGCAGTTCTTC. It encodes CASSLRLAGGSYNEQFF.

Regarding this clone: At one end the junction does not follow the germline gene, possibly because of a read error. The chain links TRBV9 to TRBJ1-1; 12 bases align to TRBD1. The V gene's germline CDR1 is SGDLS and CDR2 YYNGEE. This CDR3 is built from 19 residues. The CDR3 sequence is CAGSRGTGGRTSLNTEAFF. The CDR3 DNA reads as TGTGCCGGCAGCCGCGGGACAGGGGGCCGTACGAGCCTGAACACTGAAGCTTTCTTT. Together with reference TRBV9 and TRBJ1-1, the CDR3 gives the full variable domain: DSGVTQTPKHLITATGQRVTLRCSPRSGDLSVYWYQQSLDQGLQFLIQYYNGEERAKGNILERFSAQQFPDLHSELNLSSLELGDSALYFCAGSRGTGGRTSLNTEAFFGQGTRLTVV.

The genes are TRBV5-5 and TRBJ1-6, with 9 bases matching TRBD1. The length of the CDR3 is 16 residues. V lost 4 bases, J lost 7 bases, and 9 bases stayed unmatched. CDR1 SGHKS and CDR2 YYEKEE come from the germline V gene (reference sequence). CDR3 amino acids: CASSLMTGGKNSPLHF. DNA of the CDR3: TGTGCCAGCAGCCTCATGACAGGGGGTAAAAATTCACCCCTCCACTTT.

The count of this clone is one. This chain joins TRBV20-1 and TRBJ2-1, with 10 bases fitting TRBD2. V gave up 3 bases and J gave up 5 bases; unmatched junction bases: 7. The CDR3 has 15 residues. CDR1 and CDR2 (germline): DFQATT, SNEGSKA (reference sequence). This chain's CDR3 is CSASPRTSGHNEQFF. The CDR3 bases are TGCAGTGCTAGTCCGAGGACTAGCGGCCACAATGAGCAGTTCTTC.

V is TRBV12-3 or TRBV12-4 and J is TRBJ2-2; no definite D call. V lost 4 bases to trimming and J lost 5 bases, with 5 bases between them. The CDR3 totals 12 residues. The CDR3 sequence: CASSSLTGELFF. The CDR3 nucleotides are TGTGCCAGCAGTTCCTTGACCGGGGAGCTGTTTTTT.